This record covers a single T cell receptor (beta chain). Trimming removed 4 bases from V and 0 bases from J; junction bases left unmatched: 3. The CDR3 is made up of 15 amino acids. CDR1 is SGHRS and CDR2 is YFSETQ in the germline V gene. Generated by immunoSEQ multiplex PCR, the TCRdb table keeps only in-frame clones and is missing some. The sample has 85,000 to 120,000 clones, 80% to 95% seen once; the top ten hold roughly 4.2%. This entry is derived from a study of blood T cell repertoires in COVID-19. Sequenced sample: peripheral blood. This TCR derives from a man aged 18 to 29 with acute or convalescent COVID-19. The V gene is TRBV5-1, the J gene TRBJ2-1, with TRBD2 matching 8 bases. The CDR3 nucleotides are TGCGCCAGCAGCCTTAGCGGGAACTCCTACAATGAGCAGTTCTTC. It codes for CASSLSGNSYNEQFF. Filled out from reference TRBV5-1 and TRBJ2-1, the complete variable domain reads KAGVTQTPRYLIKTRGQQVTLSCSPISGHRSVSWYQQTPGQGLQFLFEYFSETQRNKGNFPGRFSGRQFSNSRSEMNVSTLELGDSALYLCASSLSGNSYNEQFFGPGTRLTVL.